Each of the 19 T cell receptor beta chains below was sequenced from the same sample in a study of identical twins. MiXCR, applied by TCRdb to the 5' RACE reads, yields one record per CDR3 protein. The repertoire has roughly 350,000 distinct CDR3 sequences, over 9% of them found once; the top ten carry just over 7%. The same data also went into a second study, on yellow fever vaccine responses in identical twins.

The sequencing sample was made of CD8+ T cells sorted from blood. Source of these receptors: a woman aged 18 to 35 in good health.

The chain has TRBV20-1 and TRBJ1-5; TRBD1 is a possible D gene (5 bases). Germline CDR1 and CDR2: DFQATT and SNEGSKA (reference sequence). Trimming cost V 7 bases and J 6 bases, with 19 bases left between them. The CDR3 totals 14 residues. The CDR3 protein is CSGMTGLGGQPQHF. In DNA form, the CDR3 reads TGCAGTGGGATGACGGGACTAGGTGGTCAGCCCCAGCATTTT.

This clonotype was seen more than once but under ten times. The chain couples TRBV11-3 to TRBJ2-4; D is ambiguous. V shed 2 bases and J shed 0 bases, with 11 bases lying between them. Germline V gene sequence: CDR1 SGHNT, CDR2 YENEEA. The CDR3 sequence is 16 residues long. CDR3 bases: TGTGCCAGCAGCTTATTTGAACTTCTAGCCAAAAACATTCAGTACTTC. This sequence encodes CASSLFELLAKNIQYF.

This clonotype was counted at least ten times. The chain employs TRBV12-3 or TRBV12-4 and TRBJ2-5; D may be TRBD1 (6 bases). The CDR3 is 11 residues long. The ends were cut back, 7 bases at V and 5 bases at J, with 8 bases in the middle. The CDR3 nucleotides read TGTGCCAGCACCCAGGGGGAGACCCAGTACTTC. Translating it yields CASTQGETQYF.

For the CDR3, the DNA is TGTGCCAGCAGCGGAGGGACAGGATATTACAATGAGCAGTTCTTC. It yields the protein CASSGGTGYYNEQFF. The V call is TRBV7-8, the J call TRBJ2-1, with 8 bases that match TRBD1. The CDR3 length is 15 residues. Germline trimming cut 5 bases from V and 4 bases from J; bases unmatched to any gene: 7. Germline assignment: CDR1 SGHVS and CDR2 FQNEAQ. Complete variable domain (other parts from reference TRBV7-8 and TRBJ2-1): GAGVSQSPRYKVAKRGQDVALRCDPISGHVSLFWYQQALGQGPEFLTYFQNEAQLDKSGLPSDRFFAERPEGSVSTLKIQRTQQEDSAVYLCASSGGTGYYNEQFFGPGTRLTVL.

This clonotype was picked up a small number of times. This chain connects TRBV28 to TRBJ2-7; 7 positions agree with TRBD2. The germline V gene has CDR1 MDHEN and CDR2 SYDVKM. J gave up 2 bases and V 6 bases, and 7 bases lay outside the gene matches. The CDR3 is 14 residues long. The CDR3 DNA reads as TGTGCCAGCAGGCTAGCGGTCGGAACCTACGAGCAGTACTTC. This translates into CASRLAVGTYEQYF.

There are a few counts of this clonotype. For the CDR3, the DNA is TGTGCCAGCAGTTACCCCGTCGGGGGTGGAAACACCATATATTTT. Protein: CASSYPVGGGNTIYF. The chain combines TRBV6-2 or TRBV6-3 with TRBJ1-3, with a possible D match to TRBD1 (5 bases). Germline V gives CDR1 MNHEY, CDR2 SVGEGT. Trimming stripped 2 bases from V and 3 bases from J, with 11 bases between. This CDR3 has 15 amino acids.

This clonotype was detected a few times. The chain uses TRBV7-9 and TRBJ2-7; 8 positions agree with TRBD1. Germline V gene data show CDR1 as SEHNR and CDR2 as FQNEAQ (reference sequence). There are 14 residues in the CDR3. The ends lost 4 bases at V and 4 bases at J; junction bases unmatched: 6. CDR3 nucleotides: TGTGCCAGCAGCTCCGAGGACAGGGTTTACGAGCAGTACTTC. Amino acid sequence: CASSSEDRVYEQYF. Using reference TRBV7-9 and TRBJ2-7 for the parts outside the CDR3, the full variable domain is DTGVSQNPRHKITKRGQNVTFRCDPISEHNRLYWYRQTLGQGPEFLTYFQNEAQLEKSRLLSDRFSAERPKGSFSTLEIQRTEQGDSAMYLCASSSEDRVYEQYFGPGTRLTVT.

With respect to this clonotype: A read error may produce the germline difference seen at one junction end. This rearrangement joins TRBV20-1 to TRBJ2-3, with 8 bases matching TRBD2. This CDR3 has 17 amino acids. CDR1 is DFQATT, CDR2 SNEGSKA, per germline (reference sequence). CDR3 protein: CCASGSGLGVITDTQYF. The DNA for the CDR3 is TGCTGTGCTAGTGGATCGGGACTAGGAGTTATCACAGATACGCAGTATTTT.

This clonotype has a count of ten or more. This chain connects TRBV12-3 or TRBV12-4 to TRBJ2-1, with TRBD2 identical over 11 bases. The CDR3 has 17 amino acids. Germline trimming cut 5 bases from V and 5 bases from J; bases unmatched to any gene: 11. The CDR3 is CASSTLLAGGHNNEQFF. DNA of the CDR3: TGTGCCAGCAGTACCCTATTAGCGGGAGGGCATAACAATGAGCAGTTCTTC.

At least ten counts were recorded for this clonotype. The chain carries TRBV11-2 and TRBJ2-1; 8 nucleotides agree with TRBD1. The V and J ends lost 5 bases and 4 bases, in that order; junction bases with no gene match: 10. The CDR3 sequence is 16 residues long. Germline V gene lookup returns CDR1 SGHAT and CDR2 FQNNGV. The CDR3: CASSGLDRGFYNEQFF. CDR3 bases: TGTGCCAGCAGCGGACTCGACAGGGGCTTTTACAATGAGCAGTTCTTC.

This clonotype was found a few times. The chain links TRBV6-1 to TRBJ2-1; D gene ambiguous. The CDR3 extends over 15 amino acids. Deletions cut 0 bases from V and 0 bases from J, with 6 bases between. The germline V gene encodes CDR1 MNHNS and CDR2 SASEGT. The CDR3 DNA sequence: TGTGCCAGCAGTGAAGCTAAAACCTCCTACAATGAGCAGTTCTTC. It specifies CASSEAKTSYNEQFF.

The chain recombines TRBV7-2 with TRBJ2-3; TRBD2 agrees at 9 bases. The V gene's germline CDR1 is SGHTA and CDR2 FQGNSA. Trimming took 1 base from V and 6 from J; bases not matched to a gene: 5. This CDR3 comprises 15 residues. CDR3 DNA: TGTGCCAGCAGCTTAGTGGCGGGAGGGGTGGATACGCAGTATTTT. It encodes CASSLVAGGVDTQYF.

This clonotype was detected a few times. The CDR3 nucleotides are TGTGCCAGCAGCCAAGATTGGGAAACCACAGATACGCAGTATTTT. It yields the protein CASSQDWETTDTQYF. The J gene is TRBJ2-3, the V gene TRBV3-1; the D is unclear. Between the trimmed V and J ends, which lost 0 bases and 2 bases, there was a span of 9 bases. Germline CDR1 is LGHDT and CDR2 is YNNKEL (reference sequence). CDR3 length equals 15 residues.

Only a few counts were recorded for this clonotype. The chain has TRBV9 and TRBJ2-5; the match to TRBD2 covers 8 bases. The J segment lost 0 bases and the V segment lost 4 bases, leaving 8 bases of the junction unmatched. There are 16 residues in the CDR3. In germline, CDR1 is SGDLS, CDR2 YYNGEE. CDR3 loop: CASSQIAGTYQETQYF. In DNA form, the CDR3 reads TGTGCCAGCAGCCAAATAGCGGGGACGTACCAAGAGACCCAGTACTTC. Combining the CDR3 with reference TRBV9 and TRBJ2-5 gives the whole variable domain DSGVTQTPKHLITATGQRVTLRCSPRSGDLSVYWYQQSLDQGLQFLIQYYNGEERAKGNILERFSAQQFPDLHSELNLSSLELGDSALYFCASSQIAGTYQETQYFGPGTRLLVL.

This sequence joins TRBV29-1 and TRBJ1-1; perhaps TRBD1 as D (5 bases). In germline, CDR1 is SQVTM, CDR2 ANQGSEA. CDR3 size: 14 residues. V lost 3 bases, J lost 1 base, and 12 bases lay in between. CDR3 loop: CSVERPGPNTEAFF. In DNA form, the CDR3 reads TGCAGCGTTGAGAGACCGGGGCCGAACACTGAAGCTTTCTTT.

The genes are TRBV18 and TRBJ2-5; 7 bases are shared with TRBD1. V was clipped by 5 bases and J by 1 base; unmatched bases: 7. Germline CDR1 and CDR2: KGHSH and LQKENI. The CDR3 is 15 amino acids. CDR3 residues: CASSTRDSFQETQYF. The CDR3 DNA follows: TGTGCCAGCTCAACCCGGGACAGCTTCCAAGAGACCCAGTACTTC. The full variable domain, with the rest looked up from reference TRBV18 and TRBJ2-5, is NAGVMQNPRHLVRRRGQEARLRCSPMKGHSHVYWYRQLPEEGLKFMVYLQKENIIDESGMPKERFSAEFPKEGPSILRIQQVVRGDSAAYFCASSTRDSFQETQYFGPGTRLLVL.

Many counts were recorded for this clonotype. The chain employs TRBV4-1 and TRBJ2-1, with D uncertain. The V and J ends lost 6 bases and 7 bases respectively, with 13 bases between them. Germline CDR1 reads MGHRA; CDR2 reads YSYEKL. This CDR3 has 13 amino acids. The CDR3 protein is CASSRSVENEQFF. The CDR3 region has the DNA TGCGCCAGCAGTCGCTCGGTAGAAAATGAGCAGTTCTTC.

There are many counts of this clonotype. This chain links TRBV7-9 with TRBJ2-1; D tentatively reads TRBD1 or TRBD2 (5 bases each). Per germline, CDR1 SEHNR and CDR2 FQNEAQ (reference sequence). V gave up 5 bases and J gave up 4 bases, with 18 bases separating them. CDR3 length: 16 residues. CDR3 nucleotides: TGTGCCAGCAGCCCGCGGGCAGGGCCGAAATACAATGAGCAGTTCTTC. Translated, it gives CASSPRAGPKYNEQFF. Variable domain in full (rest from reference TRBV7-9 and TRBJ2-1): DTGVSQNPRHKITKRGQNVTFRCDPISEHNRLYWYRQTLGQGPEFLTYFQNEAQLEKSRLLSDRFSAERPKGSFSTLEIQRTEQGDSAMYLCASSPRAGPKYNEQFFGPGTRLTVL.

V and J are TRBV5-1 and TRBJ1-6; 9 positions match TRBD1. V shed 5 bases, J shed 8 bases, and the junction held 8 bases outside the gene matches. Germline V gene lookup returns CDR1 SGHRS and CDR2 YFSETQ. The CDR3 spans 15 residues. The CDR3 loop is CASRQGAPRDSPLHF. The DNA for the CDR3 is TGCGCCAGCAGACAGGGGGCGCCTAGAGATTCACCCCTCCACTTT.